The T cell receptor beta chain under discussion was sequenced for a study of blood T cell repertoires in COVID-19. Overall study context: Specimens from acute and convalescent COVID-19 originated in the United States, Italy and Spain. PBMCs, B-cell-depleted T cells, or T cells were the source of the cDNA or gDNA that made up the material.

To note about this clone: Its ends do not fully match the called genes, so a read error is possible.

Enrollees, about 18 to 90 years old, lived in 24 US areas. Libraries were prepared by immunoSEQ multiplex PCR; TCRdb keeps only in-frame clonotypes and omits some of them. The sample holds over 150,000 clones, about 90% seen once. Sequenced material: PBMCs or T cells enriched from blood (not recorded which). The source of this sequence is a woman aged 45-65 years who had recovered from COVID-19.

CDR3 region: CASTQTGGDTEAFF. CDR3 DNA: TGTGCCAGTACCCAGACAGGGGGTGACACTGAAGCCTTCTTT. The chain employs TRBV19 and TRBJ1-1, with 9 positions matching TRBD1. The CDR3 runs 14 residues. The germline gives CDR1 LNHDA, CDR2 SQIVND (reference sequence).